A single sample is the source of the 4 T cell receptor beta chains below, sequenced in a study of blood T cell repertoires in COVID-19. Measured with immunoSEQ multiplex PCR; TCRdb has only the in-frame clones, and not every one. Here the sample spans a few hundred thousand clones, 80% to 90% being singletons. Sample: peripheral blood. The receptors derive from a man in his forties or fifties with active or convalescent COVID-19.

This chain connects TRBV20-1 to TRBJ2-7; D unclear. The CDR3 totals 13 residues. Trimming left V 3 bases short and J 2 bases short, with 11 bases between. Germline assignment: CDR1 DFQATT and CDR2 SNEGSKA (reference sequence). CDR3 DNA: TGCAGTGCTAGTGATCAGTCCCCCTACGAGCAGTACTTC. Its translation is CSASDQSPYEQYF.

V and J are TRBV5-1 and TRBJ2-3; a weak D match, TRBD1 (6 bases). The CDR3 runs to 14 residues. V was pared by 5 bases and J by 4 bases, with 14 bases between. Germline CDR1 reads SGHRS; CDR2 reads YFSETQ. Here the CDR3 DNA reads TGCGCCAGCAGACTGGGACAAGAGGCAGATACGCAGTATTTT. Translating gives CASRLGQEADTQYF.

A few counts support this clone. The sample holds other DNA sequences that translate to the same CDR3. This sequence joins TRBV5-1 and TRBJ2-3; 8 bases line up with TRBD1. The CDR3 length is 16 residues. Trimming removed 0 bases from V and 0 bases from J; junction bases left unmatched: 3. Germline loops: CDR1 SGHRS, CDR2 YFSETQ. The CDR3 loop reads CASSLAGQGSTDTQYF. The CDR3 bases are TGCGCCAGCAGCTTGGCCGGACAGGGCAGCACAGATACGCAGTATTTT.

J is TRBJ2-7 and V is TRBV11-1; TRBD2 matches at 11 bases. The V segment lost 4 bases and the J segment 2 bases; nucleotides outside the gene matches: 7. Germline loops: CDR1 SGHAT, CDR2 FQDESV (reference sequence). The CDR3 consists of 16 residues. CDR3: CASSSRSSGGAYEQYF. In nucleotides, the CDR3 is TGTGCCAGCAGCTCCCGGAGTAGCGGGGGGGCCTACGAGCAGTACTTC. The entire variable domain, with the rest obtained from reference TRBV11-1 and TRBJ2-7, is as follows: EAEVAQSPRYKITEKSQAVAFWCDPISGHATLYWYRQILGQGPELLVQFQDESVVDDSQLPKDRFSAERLKGVDSTLKIQPAELGDSAMYLCASSSRSSGGAYEQYFGPGTRLTVT.